This T cell receptor beta chain was identified in a study of T cell changes during pregnancy in multiple sclerosis. Method: immunoSEQ multiplex PCR; TCRdb's copy keeps in-frame clones and lacks some. Of under 55,000 clones in the sample, roughly 94% were seen once. Per germline, CDR1 SGDLS and CDR2 YYNGEE. This CDR3 contains 16 residues. Trimming removed 4 bases from V and 5 bases from J; junction bases left unmatched: 8. This sequence originates from a female donor with multiple sclerosis, enrolled in a pregnancy study. The starting material was CD4+ T cells from peripheral blood mononuclear cells, obtained in the third trimester of pregnancy. The V and J genes are TRBV9 and TRBJ2-3; 12 bases fit TRBD1. This CDR3 is CASSPTWDRGRDTQYF. The CDR3 bases are TGTGCCAGCAGCCCCACCTGGGACAGGGGGCGAGATACGCAGTATTTT.